The rows below give T cell receptor beta chains drawn from one sample of a study of T-cell memory formation after mild COVID-19. TCRdb reanalysed the 5' RACE reads using MiXCR and keeps one entry per CDR3 protein. The top ten hold approximately 8% of the sample, which has hundreds of thousands of distinct CDR3 sequences, about a fifth seen once. Source material: PBMCs or a T cell subset sorted from them (not recorded which). These receptors all stem from an adult woman who had mild COVID-19 (a few samples of this study predate the infection). Cell type and time point are not known. CDR3s include the opening cysteine and the closing phenylalanine or tryptophan. Each record gives: D gene, clone size, V gene, J gene, CDR3 DNA, CDR3 protein. A D gene is named only where the DNA matches it firmly. Clone size appears in some rows only: once, few, many, or a class for an expanded clone.

TRBD1,once,TRBV7-9,TRBJ2-6,TGTGCCAGCAGCTTCGATCCTGGACAGGGGACTTTGGACGTCCTGACTTTC,CASSFDPGQGTLDVLTF
-,-,TRBV7-3,TRBJ2-1,TGTGCCAGCAGCTCAGTAGGCGGAAGAACCTACAATGAGCAGTTCTTC,CASSSVGGRTYNEQFF
TRBD2,-,TRBV5-1,TRBJ2-1,TGCGCCAGCAGCGGAAGGACTAGCGGAGGCTACAATGAGCAGTTCTTC,CASSGRTSGGYNEQFF
-,-,TRBV27,TRBJ2-5,TGTGCCAGCAGTTTAAATCCCGAGGAGACCCAGTACTTC,CASSLNPEETQYF
TRBD2,-,TRBV7-9,TRBJ2-7,TGTGCCAGCAGCTTAGGTGGCCTAGCGGTCCACGAGCAGTACTTC,CASSLGGLAVHEQYF
-,-,TRBV6-2/TRBV6-3,TRBJ2-2,TGTGCCAGCAGTTACCACAATACAGGGACCGGGGAGCTGTTTTTT,CASSYHNTGTGELFF
-,few,TRBV18,TRBJ1-1,TGTGCCAGCTCACCAGGGGTGCTGGTTGACACTGAAGCTTTCTTT,CASSPGVLVDTEAFF
-,few,TRBV24-1,TRBJ2-7,TGTGCCACCAGTCCTGCTAGTTCCTACGAGCAGTACTTC,CATSPASSYEQYF
-,-,TRBV7-9,TRBJ1-1,TGTGCCAGCAGCCCGCCAGGACAGAGTGAAGCTTTCTTT,CASSPPGQSEAFF
-,few,TRBV24-1,TRBJ2-5,TGTGCCACCAGTGATCCCTCGGACCGGGACATGGAGACCCAGTACTTC,CATSDPSDRDMETQYF
TRBD2,-,TRBV24-1,TRBJ2-1,TGTGCCACCAGTGAATCAACCGGGACTAGGTACAATGAGCAGTTCTTC,CATSESTGTRYNEQFF
TRBD1,few,TRBV19,TRBJ1-2,TGTGCCAGTAGTATCCCGCGGACAGGGGGCAACTATGGCTACACCTTC,CASSIPRTGGNYGYTF
TRBD1,few,TRBV5-1,TRBJ2-4,TGCGCCAGCAGCTCCCAAGCGGACAGGGGGAACATTCAGTACTTC,CASSSQADRGNIQYF
TRBD1,many,TRBV12-3/TRBV12-4,TRBJ2-7,TGTGCCAGCAGCCTCCGGCAGGGGGCCCACGAGCAGTACTTC,CASSLRQGAHEQYF
TRBD2,few,TRBV5-8,TRBJ2-3,TGTGCCAGCAGCTTGGATGATATACGACTAGCGGGAGGTACTAGCACAGATACGCAGTATTTT,CASSLDDIRLAGGTSTDTQYF
-,-,TRBV20-1,TRBJ2-1,TGCAGTGCCGAAGACAGTGACTCCTACAATGAGCAGTTCTTC,CSAEDSDSYNEQFF
TRBD2,few,TRBV5-6,TRBJ2-1,TGTGCCAGCAGAGAACTAGCGGGAGGGGTCTACAATGAGCAGTTCTTC,CASRELAGGVYNEQFF
-,-,TRBV7-9,TRBJ2-7,TGTGCCAGCAGCTCGAGCCGGGACGGTTCCTACGAGCAGTACTTC,CASSSSRDGSYEQYF
TRBD2,-,TRBV28,TRBJ2-3,TGTGCCAGCAGTTCCCCTAGCGGGACGGTTGATACGCAGTATTTT,CASSSPSGTVDTQYF
TRBD2,few,TRBV10-3,TRBJ2-7,TGTGCCATCAGGCCCGGACTAGCGGGAGCCTACGAGCAGTACTTC,CAIRPGLAGAYEQYF
TRBD2,-,TRBV25-1,TRBJ2-5,TGTGCCAGCAGTGAATACAGGGCTAGCGGGGACGAGACCCAGTACTTC,CASSEYRASGDETQYF
-,many,TRBV3-1,TRBJ2-3,TGTGCCAGCAGCCAATCGGGGGTAGATACGCAGTATTTT,CASSQSGVDTQYF
TRBD2,-,TRBV6-5,TRBJ2-7,TGTGCCAGCAGTTACTCGAGGTCTGGGGGAGGGCTTGCCTACGAGCAGTACTTC,CASSYSRSGGGLAYEQYF
-,-,TRBV24-1,TRBJ1-5,TGTGCCACCAGTGATACTGCAGGGTCTCAGCCCCAGCATTTT,CATSDTAGSQPQHF
TRBD1,-,TRBV5-1,TRBJ2-3,TGCGCCAGCAGCGTAGGACAGGGTTCAGATACGCAGTATTTT,CASSVGQGSDTQYF
-,few,TRBV20-1,TRBJ1-1,TGCATGATGAAGGGGAACGGGAACACTGAAGCTTTCTTT,CMMKGNGNTEAFF
-,once,TRBV7-9,TRBJ2-1,TGTGCCAGCAGCTTAGCGGAGGTAGGGAATGAGCAGTTCTTC,CASSLAEVGNEQFF
-,few,TRBV4-2,TRBJ2-3,TGTGCCAGCAGCACCGCTGGGGATACGCAGTATTTT,CASSTAGDTQYF
-,few,TRBV2,TRBJ2-7,TGTGCCAGCAGTGAGTCTGCCGGGGCAGGGCCCCACGAGCAGTACTTC,CASSESAGAGPHEQYF
TRBD1,-,TRBV24-1,TRBJ2-2,TGTGCCACCAGTGACTGGGGACAGTCCGGGGAGCTGTTTTTT,CATSDWGQSGELFF
-,once,TRBV6-2/TRBV6-3,TRBJ2-2,TGTGCCAGCAGTCCTCTAGGATTGGTCACCGGGGAGCTGTTTTTT,CASSPLGLVTGELFF
-,-,TRBV6-6,TRBJ1-5,TGTGCCAGCAGTTACGACGAAATACGGCCCCAGCATTTT,CASSYDEIRPQHF
-,few,TRBV12-3/TRBV12-4,TRBJ1-5,TGTGCCAGCAGTGGACAGTTTAGCAATCAGCCCCAGCATTTT,CASSGQFSNQPQHF
TRBD1,-,TRBV5-6,TRBJ2-7,TGTGCCAGCAGCCCTTTCGACAGGGATAAGGACTACGAGCAGTACTTC,CASSPFDRDKDYEQYF
-,-,TRBV21-1,TRBJ1-1,TGTGCCAGCAGCCATCGGGGAATCACTGAAGCTTTCTTT,CASSHRGITEAFF
-,-,TRBV5-1,TRBJ2-1,TGCGCCAGCAGCTTACAAGGGAACACCAATGAGCAGTTCTTC,CASSLQGNTNEQFF
-,few,TRBV12-3/TRBV12-4,TRBJ1-2,TGTGCCAGCAGTTTAGGGAACAGGAACTATGGCTACACCTTC,CASSLGNRNYGYTF
-,-,TRBV12-3/TRBV12-4,TRBJ2-1,TGTGCCAGCAGTATCGGACACCGCAATGAGCAGTTCTTC,CASSIGHRNEQFF
-,-,TRBV20-1,TRBJ1-5,TGCAGTGCTAGACGGGGGGGATCGGCTAGCAATCAGCCCCAGCATTTT,CSARRGGSASNQPQHF
-,few,TRBV19,TRBJ2-5,TGTGCCAGTAGTCGGGGGACATCGTACCAAGAGACCCAGTACTTC,CASSRGTSYQETQYF
-,few,TRBV20-1,TRBJ2-2,TGCAGTGCTAGTGAGGGGGGCACCGGGGAGCTGTTTTTT,CSASEGGTGELFF
-,-,TRBV24-1,TRBJ1-5,TGTGCCACCAGTGGGGCGTTGACTCAGCCCCAGCATTTT,CATSGALTQPQHF
-,-,TRBV5-4,TRBJ1-2,TGTGCCAGCAGCTTGGCTTCTGCCCTCTATGGCTACACCTTC,CASSLASALYGYTF
-,-,TRBV6-5,TRBJ2-7,TGTGCCAGCAGTTACGCGGTCGTTGGGGTTCAGGAGCAGTACTTC,CASSYAVVGVQEQYF
-,-,TRBV5-1,TRBJ2-2,TGCGCCAGCAGCTTGGACAATTCGAACGGGGAGCTGTTTTTT,CASSLDNSNGELFF
-,few,TRBV5-5,TRBJ2-7,TGTGCCAGCAGCTTGGCCGCGAGCGAGCAGTACTTC,CASSLAASEQYF
-,-,TRBV5-1,TRBJ2-5,TGCGCCAGCAGCTTCACATCGGGAGTGGGGGAGACCCAGTACTTC,CASSFTSGVGETQYF
-,-,TRBV15,TRBJ2-3,TGTGCCACCAGCAGAGATCTTTCAGATACGCAGTATTTT,CATSRDLSDTQYF
-,-,TRBV3-1,TRBJ2-7,TGTGCCAGCAGCCAAGATACCACAGGGATGTATTACGAGCAGTACTTC,CASSQDTTGMYYEQYF
TRBD2,-,TRBV5-1,TRBJ2-3,TGCGCCAGCAGCCCCGAGACTAGCGGGACTCTAGATACGCAGTATTTT,CASSPETSGTLDTQYF
-,-,TRBV7-6,TRBJ2-2,TGTGCCAGCAGCCTAAAGCCCGGGGAGCTGTTTTTT,CASSLKPGELFF
-,few,TRBV6-1,TRBJ1-5,TGTGCCAGCAGTGAAGGTGGTGGGGCCAATCAGCCCCAGCATTTT,CASSEGGGANQPQHF
-,-,TRBV30,TRBJ2-3,TGTGCCTGGAGTAGGGGGGGAGCAGATACGCAGTATTTT,CAWSRGGADTQYF
TRBD2,few,TRBV7-2,TRBJ2-7,TGTGCCAGCAGCGAACTAGCGGGAGCGGCAGAGCAGTACTTC,CASSELAGAAEQYF
-,few,TRBV5-1,TRBJ1-1,TGCGCCAGCAGCTTGCCACAGGGTCCGAACACTGAAGCTTTCTTT,CASSLPQGPNTEAFF
TRBD2,-,TRBV6-2/TRBV6-3,TRBJ2-1,TGTGCCAGCAGTTACTCGACGGGAGGGGGGGTTGAGCAGTTCTTC,CASSYSTGGGVEQFF
-,few,TRBV7-3,TRBJ2-3,TGTGCCAGCAGCTTTTGGAGCGGCACAGATACGCAGTATTTT,CASSFWSGTDTQYF
-,-,TRBV13,TRBJ2-6,TGTGCCAGCAGCTTAGCTGTGGGGGTCCTGACTTTC,CASSLAVGVLTF